These 5 T cell receptor beta chains were all obtained from the same sample, sequenced in a study of control samples from healthy donors and cancer patients (dated by TCRdb to the early 2020s). Receptors were amplified or captured by the immunoSEQ multiplex PCR assay. The table was pulled from immuneACCESS by TCRdb, which kept in-frame rearrangements only. Such tables lose some clones; where checked, under half of the loss comes from unresolved V genes, and the rest has no known cause. Counted in this sample were approximately 170,000 clones; 90% of them appeared once. Together, the top ten hold roughly 1.3% of the sample. Material: blood. These receptors all come from a woman aged 45-65 years in good health.

This chain connects TRBV7-9 to TRBJ1-5; the D gene is possibly TRBD1 (5 bases). CDR1 is SEHNR, CDR2 FQNEAQ, per germline (reference sequence). The V and J ends lost 1 base and 2 bases respectively, with 15 bases between them. This CDR3 contains 17 residues. The CDR3 DNA reads as TGTGCCAGCAGCTTAGGGAATATTGACAGCCGCAATCAGCCCCAGCATTTT. This encodes CASSLGNIDSRNQPQHF.

The rearrangement uses TRBV6-5 and TRBJ1-1; D is uncertain. The length of the CDR3 is 14 residues. Trimming removed 7 bases from V and 0 bases from J, with 12 bases in between. CDR1 is MNHEY, CDR2 SVGAGI, per germline. In DNA form, the CDR3 reads TGTGCCAGCACCCTGTATTCCATGAACACTGAAGCTTTCTTT. It is translated as CASTLYSMNTEAFF.

The chain recombines TRBV7-7 with TRBJ2-2; no reliable D call. Between the trimmed V and J ends, which lost 3 bases and 2 bases, there was a span of 7 bases. This CDR3 is built from 14 residues. Germline CDR1 is SSHAT and CDR2 is FNYEAQ (reference sequence). The CDR3 here is CASSFRLNTGELFF. CDR3 DNA sequence: TGTGCCAGCAGCTTTAGACTTAACACCGGGGAGCTGTTTTTT.

This chain uses TRBV29-1 with TRBJ1-1; D is perhaps TRBD1 (5 bases). V was cut by 3 bases and J by 4 bases, with 15 bases left in between. Per the germline V gene, CDR1 is SQVTM and CDR2 is ANQGSEA. CDR3 length: 14 amino acids. This CDR3 is CSVEGDGKSTEAFF. Here the CDR3 DNA reads TGCAGCGTTGAGGGGGACGGGAAGAGCACTGAAGCTTTCTTT.

The V gene is TRBV7-2, the J gene TRBJ1-1; D not resolved. The germline V gene encodes CDR1 SGHTA and CDR2 FQGNSA. This CDR3 has 14 residues. V gave up 5 bases and J gave up 0 bases, with 10 bases separating them. CDR3 amino acids: CASSPYEVNTEAFF. The CDR3 DNA sequence: TGTGCCAGCAGCCCCTACGAGGTGAACACTGAAGCTTTCTTT.